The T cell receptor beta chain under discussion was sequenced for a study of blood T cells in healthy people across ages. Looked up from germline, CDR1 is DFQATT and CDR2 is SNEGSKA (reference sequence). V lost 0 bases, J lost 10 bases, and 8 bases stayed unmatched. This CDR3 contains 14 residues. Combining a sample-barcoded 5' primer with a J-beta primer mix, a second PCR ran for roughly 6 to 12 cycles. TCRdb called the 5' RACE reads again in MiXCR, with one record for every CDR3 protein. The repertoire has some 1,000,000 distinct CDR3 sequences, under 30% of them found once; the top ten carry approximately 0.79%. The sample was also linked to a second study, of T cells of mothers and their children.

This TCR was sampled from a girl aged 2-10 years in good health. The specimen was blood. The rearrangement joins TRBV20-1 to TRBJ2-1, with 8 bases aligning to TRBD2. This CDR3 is CSAREWREEYEQFF. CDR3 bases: TGCAGTGCTAGAGAATGGCGGGAGGAATACGAGCAGTTCTTC.